The entry below describes one T cell receptor beta chain. What it recognizes is unknown. This specimen belongs to a study of OX40 agonist ivuxolimab in advanced cancers. For the study at large: Enrolled patients in dose escalation had cancers that were hepatocellular carcinoma, melanoma, renal cell or head and neck cancer. Study conclusions and caveats: The authors did not determine the antigen specificity of the expanded peripheral T cells. The authors also found low normalized T-cell clonal expansion in some nonresponders.

V lost 0 bases and J lost 7, with 11 bases in between. The CDR3 totals 14 residues. Germline CDR1 and CDR2: SGHRS and YFSETQ. Using immunoSEQ multiplex PCR, the repertoire was profiled, and TCRdb retains in-frame clones only, with some absent. The sample has fewer than 80,000 clones, around 86% seen once. This receptor was obtained from an adult with an advanced solid tumor such as melanoma, head and neck, liver or kidney cancer. The source material was CD4+ or CD8+ T cells sorted from blood, sampled in a trial of the OX40 agonist ivuxolimab. The V gene is TRBV5-1, the J gene TRBJ1-5, with D unresolved. CDR3 coding DNA: TGCGCCAGCAGCTTGGGGGTCGAAGGACAGCCCCAGCATTTT. Translating gives CASSLGVEGQPQHF. The variable domain in full, with the rest retrieved from reference TRBV5-1 and TRBJ1-5, is KAGVTQTPRYLIKTRGQQVTLSCSPISGHRSVSWYQQTPGQGLQFLFEYFSETQRNKGNFPGRFSGRQFSNSRSEMNVSTLELGDSALYLCASSLGVEGQPQHFGDGTRLSIL.